Listed here are 13 T cell receptor beta chains from one sample, sequenced in a study of OX40 agonist ivuxolimab in advanced cancers. Clones were sequenced by immunoSEQ multiplex PCR, and TCRdb holds only the in-frame ones, with some missing. The sample holds under 80,000 clones, under 95% seen once. Sequenced material: CD4+ or CD8+ T cells sorted from blood, taken in a trial of the OX40 agonist ivuxolimab. These receptors were obtained from an adult with an advanced solid tumor such as melanoma, head and neck, liver or kidney cancer.

The chain recombines TRBV11-2 with TRBJ2-3, with D possibly being TRBD2 (7 bases). CDR3 length: 16 amino acids. Germline V CDR1 and CDR2: SGHAT, FQNNGV. The V and J ends lost 1 base and 6 bases respectively, with 17 bases between them. The CDR3 coding sequence is TGTGCCAGCAGCTTAGTTGCGGGGGCGTTTGCGGATACGCAGTATTTT. Translation: CASSLVAGAFADTQYF. The complete variable domain, with remaining parts taken from reference TRBV11-2 and TRBJ2-3, reads EAGVAQSPRYKIIEKRQSVAFWCNPISGHATLYWYQQILGQGPKLLIQFQNNGVVDDSQLPKDRFSAERLKGVDSTLKIQPAKLEDSAVYLCASSLVAGAFADTQYFGPGTRLTVL.

The chain is built from TRBV11-3 and TRBJ1-5, with a weak D call TRBD1 (6 bases). The ends were cut back, 3 bases at V and 4 bases at J, with 19 bases in the middle. The CDR3 is made up of 17 amino acids. CDR1 and CDR2 from the germline V gene are SGHNT and YENEEA. The CDR3, as DNA: TGTGCCAGCAGCTTGGATGCGACGGGACACCTTAATCAGCCCCAGCATTTT. This codes for CASSLDATGHLNQPQHF.

The rearrangement joins TRBV4-1 to TRBJ1-6; weak D call: TRBD1 (6 bases). The CDR3 is 17 amino acids. Between the trimmed V and J ends, which lost 0 bases and 7 bases, there was a span of 16 bases. Germline loops: CDR1 MGHRA, CDR2 YSYEKL. CDR3 DNA sequence: TGCGCCAGCAGCCAAGATACCCGGGGGCAAGGGAATTCACCCCTCCACTTT. It yields the protein CASSQDTRGQGNSPLHF.

The V gene is TRBV7-6, the J gene TRBJ2-1; D call uncertain. Looked up from germline, CDR1 is SGHVS and CDR2 is FNYEAQ. V was pared by 5 bases and J by 8 bases, with 10 bases between. There are 12 residues in the CDR3. The CDR3 DNA follows: TGTGCCAGCAGCCTACCTCCTTATGAGCAGTTCTTC. It specifies CASSLPPYEQFF. The complete variable domain, with remaining parts taken from reference TRBV7-6 and TRBJ2-1, reads GAGVSQSPRYKVTKRGQDVALRCDPISGHVSLYWYRQALGQGPEFLTYFNYEAQQDKSGLPNDRFSAERPEGSISTLTIQRTEQRDSAMYRCASSLPPYEQFFGPGTRLTVL.

CDR3: CASSPPRDHEQYF. CDR3 coding DNA: TGTGCCAGCAGCCCCCCCAGGGACCACGAGCAGTACTTC. The genes are TRBV13 and TRBJ2-7; the D call may be TRBD1 or TRBD2 (5 bases each). V was trimmed by 5 bases and J by 5 bases, leaving 13 bases between them. Germline CDR1 reads PRHDT; CDR2 reads FYEKMQ (reference sequence). CDR3 length: 13 residues.

The chain joins TRBV27 to TRBJ1-4; 7 bases are shared with TRBD1. Looked up from germline, CDR1 is MNHEY and CDR2 is SMNVEV (reference sequence). Trimming cost V 5 bases and J 7 bases; bases outside gene matches: 7. CDR3 length equals 14 residues. CDR3 DNA sequence: TGTGCCAGCAGTCCCGAGGGGGCGCCTGAAAAACTGTTTTTT. Translating gives CASSPEGAPEKLFF.

This chain links TRBV4-1 with TRBJ1-2; D call uncertain. Germline V CDR1 and CDR2: MGHRA, YSYEKL. The CDR3 is 14 amino acids. Trimming shortened V by 0 bases and J by 4 bases, and 9 bases separated the two germline ends. CDR3 sequence reads: CASSQDLGIYGYTF. In nucleotides, the CDR3 is TGCGCCAGCAGCCAAGATCTCGGAATCTATGGCTACACCTTC.

This clone is judged medium-sized. The chain is built from TRBV25-1 and TRBJ2-3, with TRBD2 matching 7 bases. This CDR3 is 18 amino acids long. Germline V CDR1 and CDR2: MGHDK, SYGVNS. Losses at the gene ends were 3 bases for V and 1 base for J; bases not matched to a gene: 13. The CDR3 nucleotides are TGTGCCAGCAGTGACCTAAACGCCGGGACTAAGGGCACAGATACGCAGTATTTT. Translating it yields CASSDLNAGTKGTDTQYF.

This chain joins TRBV7-2 and TRBJ2-7; D may correspond to TRBD1 or TRBD2 (5 bases each). The V end was cut by 5 bases, the J end by 3 bases, with 29 bases between. Germline V gene data show CDR1 as SGHTA and CDR2 as FQGNSA. The CDR3 totals 19 residues. The CDR3 bases are TGTGCCAGCAGCACTAAATCAGGACTCTCAGGGTTCATAGTCTACGAGCAGTACTTC. Translated: CASSTKSGLSGFIVYEQYF.

The V call is TRBV6-1, the J call TRBJ2-7; perhaps D is TRBD1 or TRBD2 (6 bases each). CDR1 MNHNS and CDR2 SASEGT come from the germline V gene. V lost 2 bases and J 2 bases, leaving 10 bases between the germline ends. This CDR3 contains 14 residues. CDR3 bases: TGTGCCAGCAGTGAACAGGGGAGGCCCTACGAGCAGTACTTC. Residues: CASSEQGRPYEQYF.

J is TRBJ2-1 and V is TRBV9, with D possibly matching TRBD2 (5 bases). In germline, CDR1 is SGDLS, CDR2 YYNGEE. V shed 0 bases and J shed 2 bases, with 12 bases lying between them. This CDR3 spans 16 amino acids. The CDR3 region is CASSVGNGVPYNEQFF. The CDR3 region has the DNA TGTGCCAGCAGCGTAGGGAACGGGGTCCCCTACAATGAGCAGTTCTTC. The complete variable domain, with remaining parts taken from reference TRBV9 and TRBJ2-1, reads DSGVTQTPKHLITATGQRVTLRCSPRSGDLSVYWYQQSLDQGLQFLIQYYNGEERAKGNILERFSAQQFPDLHSELNLSSLELGDSALYFCASSVGNGVPYNEQFFGPGTRLTVL.

A few counts support this clone. This chain links TRBV11-2 with TRBJ1-2, with 7 positions matching TRBD1. V lost 5 bases to trimming and J lost 4 bases; unmatched junction nucleotides: 4. The CDR3 runs 13 residues. Per germline, CDR1 SGHAT and CDR2 FQNNGV. The DNA for the CDR3 is TGTGCCAGCAGCGCAGGGGGAAGCTATGGCTACACCTTC. Translating gives CASSAGGSYGYTF.

In this sample, this clone is medium-sized (0.01 to 0.1%). Other DNA sequences of this sample code for an identical CDR3. This rearrangement joins TRBV30 to TRBJ1-1, with D hard to call. CDR1 is GTSNPN and CDR2 is SVGIG in the germline V gene (reference sequence). This CDR3 is 11 amino acids long. Trimming pared 0 bases from V and 5 bases from J, leaving 4 bases between. The CDR3 spells CAWSVGTEAFF. CDR3 nucleotide sequence: TGTGCCTGGAGTGTAGGGACTGAAGCTTTCTTT.